This T cell receptor (beta chain) originates from a study of blood T cell repertoires in COVID-19. Study summary: Acute and convalescent COVID-19 samples came from the United States, Italy and Spain.

Germline loops: CDR1 SGHDT, CDR2 YYEEEE. Trimming left V 4 bases short and J 7 bases short, with 8 bases between. The CDR3 loop spans 11 amino acids. TCRdb's copy holds only in-frame clones and misses some; the assay was immunoSEQ multiplex PCR. The sample shows approximately 110,000 clones, 65% to 75% of them seen only once. This TCR was recovered from an elderly man with acute or convalescent COVID-19. The specimen sequenced was peripheral blood. The chain links TRBV5-6 to TRBJ1-1; D is unresolved. DNA of the CDR3: TGTGCCAGCAGCACTTACAGTGAAGCTTTCTTT. Translation: CASSTYSEAFF.